One and the same sample provided the 22 T cell receptor beta chains below, sequenced in a study of preoperative IRX-2 immunotherapy in early breast cancer. This table comes from immunoSEQ multiplex PCR, and its TCRdb copy is limited to in-frame clones, with some not included. The sample holds about 32,000 clones, around 83% seen once. The sample's treatment: preoperative locoregional IRX-2 cytokine immunotherapy. Sample: lymph node tissue, taken from a patient treated with IRX-2 immunotherapy. All receptors derive from a human donor with breast cancer.

This clone is a singleton in its sample. The CDR3 loop reads CASSTLPGTEAFF. The CDR3 coding sequence is TGTGCCAGTAGTACTCTCCCGGGGACTGAAGCTTTCTTT. This sequence joins TRBV19 and TRBJ1-1; D gene unclear. CDR1 is LNHDA, CDR2 SQIVND, per germline (reference sequence). The CDR3 length is 13 residues. V lost 4 bases and J 5 bases, leaving 11 bases between the germline ends.

The chain combines TRBV11-1 with TRBJ2-2; D not certain. From germline, CDR1 is SGHAT and CDR2 FQDESV (reference sequence). V was trimmed by 1 base and J by 4 bases, leaving 10 bases between them. The CDR3 length is 15 residues. The CDR3 DNA follows: TGTGCCAGCAGCTTAGTCGGGTCTCTCACCGGGGAGCTGTTTTTT. The encoded protein is CASSLVGSLTGELFF.

V and J are TRBV6-8 and TRBJ1-6; no clear D gene. Trimming took 8 bases from V and 0 from J, leaving 11 bases between them. This CDR3 comprises 15 residues. Germline CDR1 is MNHGY and CDR2 is SAAAGT. The CDR3 nucleotides are TGTGCCAGCCATGCCTTCTCCTCCTATAATTCACCCCTCCACTTT. This translates into CASHAFSSYNSPLHF.

This chain joins TRBV6-8 and TRBJ2-3; no definite D call. Germline V CDR1 and CDR2: MNHGY, SAAAGT. V was pared by 2 bases and J by 1 base, with 10 bases between. The length of the CDR3 is 15 residues. CDR3 in amino acids: CASSYSIGGTDTQYF. In DNA, the CDR3 is TGTGCCAGCAGTTACAGTATTGGGGGCACAGATACGCAGTATTTT.

This rearrangement joins TRBV22-1 to TRBJ2-3; TRBD2, the table's D call, was not compared with the DNA. TRBV22-1 has pseudogene status. CDR3 length equals 15 residues. The CDR3 is CASSPLRGVTDTQYF. The CDR3, as DNA: TGTGCCAGCAGTCCCCTCCGGGGGGTGACAGATACGCAGTATTTT.

This clone showed up just once. One end of the junction varies from germline; a read error may be responsible. The chain links TRBV18 to TRBJ1-6; D not certain. The CDR3 is 12 residues long. Germline-derived CDR1 and CDR2 are KGHSH and LQKENI. CDR3 region: CASSTYNSPLYF. The CDR3 bases are TGTGCCAGCTCAACATATAATTCACCCCTCTACTTT. The whole variable domain, remainder taken from reference TRBV18 and TRBJ1-6, is NAGVMQNPRHLVRRRGQEARLRCSPMKGHSHVYWYRQLPEEGLKFMVYLQKENIIDESGMPKERFSAEFPKEGPSILRIQQVVRGDSAAYFCASSTYNSPLYFGNGTRLTVT.

As DNA, the CDR3 is TGTGCCATCAGTGAGTCGTTAGCCCGGGACAGTGAGCAGTTCTTC. This translates into CAISESLARDSEQFF. The gene calls are TRBV10-3 and TRBJ2-1; 7 bases align to TRBD1. The J segment lost 9 bases and the V segment lost 0 bases, leaving 8 bases of the junction unmatched. Germline V lookup: CDR1 ENHRY, CDR2 SYGVKD. The CDR3 is 15 amino acids.

This chain joins TRBV18 and TRBJ2-3; D is undetermined. Germline assignment: CDR1 KGHSH and CDR2 LQKENI. Deletions cut 2 bases from V and 3 bases from J, with 6 bases between. The CDR3 covers 13 residues. The CDR3 here is CASSPVATDTQYF. In DNA form, the CDR3 reads TGTGCCAGCTCACCAGTCGCAACAGATACGCAGTATTTT. The complete variable domain, with remaining parts taken from reference TRBV18 and TRBJ2-3, reads NAGVMQNPRHLVRRRGQEARLRCSPMKGHSHVYWYRQLPEEGLKFMVYLQKENIIDESGMPKERFSAEFPKEGPSILRIQQVVRGDSAAYFCASSPVATDTQYFGPGTRLTVL.

The chain couples TRBV30 to TRBJ1-5, with 7 bases lining up with TRBD1. The CDR3 sequence is 13 residues long. The germline CDR1 and CDR2 sequences are GTSNPN and SVGIG (reference sequence). J gave up 7 bases and V 3 bases, and 6 bases lay outside the gene matches. The CDR3 loop is CAWSGQAGQPQHF. CDR3 DNA: TGTGCCTGGAGCGGACAGGCTGGACAGCCCCAGCATTTT.

J is TRBJ1-2 and V is TRBV30; 10 bases fit TRBD1. V lost 3 bases to trimming and J lost 4 bases; unmatched junction nucleotides: 17. There are 18 residues in the CDR3. CDR1 and CDR2 (germline): GTSNPN, SVGIG (reference sequence). CDR3 nucleotides: TGTGCCTGGAGCGAAAGAGGGACAGGGGTCGGGCCCGGCTATGGCTACACCTTC. This gives the protein CAWSERGTGVGPGYGYTF.

The chain recombines TRBV29-1 with TRBJ2-5; TRBD1 agrees at 7 bases. The ends lost 6 bases at V and 0 bases at J; junction bases unmatched: 13. Germline CDR1 reads SQVTM; CDR2 reads ANQGSEA. The CDR3 length is 16 residues. The CDR3 here is CSVVDRVKKNQETQYF. In DNA, the CDR3 is TGCAGCGTGGTTGACAGGGTAAAAAAGAACCAAGAGACCCAGTACTTC. The full variable domain, its missing parts supplied by reference TRBV29-1 and TRBJ2-5, is SAVISQKPSRDICQRGTSLTIQCQVDSQVTMMFWYRQQPGQSLTLIATANQGSEATYESGFVIDKFPISRPNLTFSTLTVSNMSPEDSSIYLCSVVDRVKKNQETQYFGPGTRLLVL.

The rearrangement uses TRBV11-1 and TRBJ1-1, with TRBD1 identical over 7 bases. Germline lookup yields CDR1 SGHAT and CDR2 FQDESV (reference sequence). The CDR3 length is 14 residues. The trim removed 7 bases at V and 1 base at J, leaving 6 bases unmatched. The CDR3 DNA sequence: TGTGCCAGCATTCCCGGGACAGCGAACACTGAAGCTTTCTTT. It yields the protein CASIPGTANTEAFF.

V and J are TRBV28 and TRBJ2-1; D possibly uses TRBD1 or TRBD2 (5 bases each). Germline-derived CDR1 and CDR2 are MDHEN and SYDVKM. The CDR3 has 16 residues. Trimming cost V 5 bases and J 7 bases, with 21 bases left between them. The CDR3 reads CASSPPSGSAGNEQFF. CDR3 bases: TGTGCCAGCAGTCCTCCTTCAGGGAGTGCCGGGAATGAGCAGTTCTTC.

The chain joins TRBV28 to TRBJ2-1; 10 bases agree with TRBD1. Trimming cost V 2 bases and J 7 bases; bases outside gene matches: 8. The CDR3 is 16 amino acids. Germline V gene data show CDR1 as MDHEN and CDR2 as SYDVKM. CDR3 DNA sequence: TGTGCCAGCAGTTTAGGGCCGGGACAGGGGTTGAATGAGCAGTTCTTC. It codes for CASSLGPGQGLNEQFF.

The chain has TRBV5-1 and TRBJ2-1, with D perhaps TRBD1 or TRBD2 (6 bases each). Trimming removed 4 bases at V and 6 bases at J, with 23 bases between. CDR1 is SGHRS, CDR2 YFSETQ, per germline. The CDR3 extends over 17 amino acids. The CDR3 reads CASSPGVRQEAFNEQFF. CDR3 coding DNA: TGCGCCAGCAGCCCGGGAGTTAGACAGGAAGCTTTCAATGAGCAGTTCTTC.

This chain joins TRBV5-1 and TRBJ2-5; 13 nucleotides match TRBD2. The CDR3 runs 16 residues. Germline V CDR1 and CDR2: SGHRS, YFSETQ. V dropped 3 bases and J dropped 5; count of bases not matched to a gene: 7. The CDR3 DNA reads TGCGCCAGCAGCTACAGGACTAGCGGGAGAGGCGAGACCCAGTACTTC. Translation gives CASSYRTSGRGETQYF.

This clone was recorded once. This chain links TRBV6-8 with TRBJ2-4, with 7 nucleotides matching TRBD2. V lost 6 bases to trimming and J lost 6 bases; unmatched junction nucleotides: 8. This CDR3 spans 14 amino acids. The germline gives CDR1 MNHGY, CDR2 SAAAGT. This CDR3 reads CASSPWGRGNIQYF. CDR3 DNA: TGTGCCAGCAGCCCTTGGGGGAGGGGAAACATTCAGTACTTC.

The V call is TRBV6-8, the J call TRBJ1-2; D is unclear. The CDR3 consists of 15 residues. The germline gives CDR1 MNHGY, CDR2 SAAAGT. V lost 7 bases, J lost 5 bases, and 20 bases lay in between. The CDR3 protein is CASNALRGGRYGYTF. The CDR3 nucleotides are TGTGCCAGCAATGCACTGCGGGGTGGGCGGTATGGCTACACCTTC.

V gene TRBV28 combines with J gene TRBJ2-2, with a weak D call TRBD2 (5 bases). Germline assignment: CDR1 MDHEN and CDR2 SYDVKM. V was trimmed by 3 bases and J by 4 bases, leaving 18 bases between them. This CDR3 comprises 17 residues. CDR3 sequence (DNA): TGTGCCAGCAGTTTCCCCGACCGAGGGTGGAGCACCGGGGAGCTGTTTTTT. Translating gives CASSFPDRGWSTGELFF. Based on the CDR3 plus reference TRBV28 and TRBJ2-2, the full variable domain is DVKVTQSSRYLVKRTGEKVFLECVQDMDHENMFWYRQDPGLGLRLIYFSYDVKMKEKGDIPEGYSVSREKKERFSLILESASTNQTSMYLCASSFPDRGWSTGELFFGEGSRLTVL.

This chain uses TRBV28 with TRBJ2-2; 10 bases align to TRBD1. V dropped 6 bases and J dropped 5; count of bases not matched to a gene: 9. Germline CDR1 and CDR2: MDHEN and SYDVKM. The CDR3 covers 16 residues. In nucleotides, the CDR3 is TGTGCCAGCAGCCCCGGCGACAGGGGGCGGACCGGGGAGCTGTTTTTT. Its translation: CASSPGDRGRTGELFF.

J is TRBJ2-5 and V is TRBV30; a weak D match, TRBD1 (6 bases). V lost 1 base, J lost 5 bases, and 17 bases lay in between. CDR3 length: 15 amino acids. Germline values: CDR1 GTSNPN, CDR2 SVGIG (reference sequence). For the CDR3, the DNA is TGTGCCTGGAGTGCCGGGCTGCATCAGGGGGAGACCCAGTACTTC. It encodes CAWSAGLHQGETQYF.

This rearrangement joins TRBV23-1 to TRBJ1-6; unclear D gene. TRBV23-1 is flagged as an ORF with uncertain function. The CDR3 loop spans 13 amino acids. V lost 6 bases to trimming and J lost 5 bases, with 8 bases between them. CDR3 in DNA: TGCGCCAGCAGCGGACGGGATAATTCACCCCTCCACTTT. The encoded protein is CASSGRDNSPLHF.